The source of this TCR beta chain is a study of blood T cell repertoires in COVID-19 (dated by TCRdb to the early 2020s). As for the study more broadly: Collaborator samples came from the United States, Italy and Spain and covered acute and convalescent phases of COVID-19. The dataset comprised deeply sampled blood TCRbeta repertoires from subjects exposed to, actively infected with, or recovered from COVID-19. The sample metadata nearly always contained a de-identified subject ID, COVID-19 status, age in years and sex. Samples came from the ongoing ImmuneRACE study (first 160 participants) plus 1,254 subjects from 6 global collaborators. The material from the prospective study consisted of cDNA or gDNA derived from T cells, B-cell-depleted T cells, or PBMCs. Where available, HLA class I and class II types were taken from metadata supplied by the sample provider and were not determined by assay-based typing. A freely available public database, intended as a resource for researchers studying the immune response to SARS-CoV-2, is where the repertoires were released.

On the study overall, not on this receptor specifically: Clinical and demographic metadata were provided uncurated, with the amount varying by source and participant.

Ends trimmed: V by 6 bases, J by 4 bases; bases unmatched to a gene: 15. According to the germline V gene, CDR1 reads SGHTA and CDR2 reads FQGNSA. Including cysteine and phenylalanine, the CDR3 has 17 amino acids. The sequence is cut down to CDR3 DNA, 51 bases in frame from base 1. Participants in the prospective study were aged about 18 to 89 years, lived in 20 to 25 United States geographic areas, and enrolled through a virtual design. In the prospective study, participants were assigned to cohorts based on the clinical history participants reported in a screening survey and a study questionnaire. Recovered participants in ImmuneRACE Cohort 3 were defined by two consecutive negative NP/OP PCR tests, clearance by a healthcare professional, or resolution of symptoms. In the prospective study, whole blood, serum and a nasopharyngeal or oropharyngeal swab were collected from each participant by mobile phlebotomists. Prospective study participants could optionally give additional blood draws and questionnaires over an approximately 2-month period. Prospective study blood samples were shipped either frozen or at room temperature before DNA extraction.

The immunoSEQ Assay, a bias-controlled multiplex PCR, was used to amplify TCRbeta CDR3 regions from genomic DNA. As for the authors' bioinformatics: Within the assay, amplification of reference gene primers was used to estimate how many nucleated cells each sample contained. To quantify the absolute abundance of each unique TCRbeta CDR3 rearrangement, sequence reads were collapsed and filtered. For each sample, productive Simpson clonality was calculated as the square root of Simpson's diversity index over productive rearrangements. What TCRdb holds here is the immuneACCESS table cut down to in-frame rearrangements. Part of the clones is not present; checked against another copy, under half of the missing clones reflect an unresolved V gene, and the others are unexplained. That table is the source of V, J and clone size, and D and trimming were worked out from the DNA. This sample lists more than 350,000 clones; around 91% were detected once. Roughly 1% of the sample rests with the top ten.

A note on this clone: Its antigen is unknown. No qualities accompany the bases; no much larger clone lies one base away.

The rearrangement joined TRBV7-2 to TRBJ1-3; 7 bases in the junction line up with TRBD1. The receptor was isolated from a young man who had recovered from COVID-19. Sequenced sample: PBMCs or T cells enriched from blood (not recorded which). The nucleotide sequence is given as TGTGCCAGCAGACCGGGACAGCTATTTTCTCCCGGAAACACCATATATTTT. This codes for CASRPGQLFSPGNTIYF.